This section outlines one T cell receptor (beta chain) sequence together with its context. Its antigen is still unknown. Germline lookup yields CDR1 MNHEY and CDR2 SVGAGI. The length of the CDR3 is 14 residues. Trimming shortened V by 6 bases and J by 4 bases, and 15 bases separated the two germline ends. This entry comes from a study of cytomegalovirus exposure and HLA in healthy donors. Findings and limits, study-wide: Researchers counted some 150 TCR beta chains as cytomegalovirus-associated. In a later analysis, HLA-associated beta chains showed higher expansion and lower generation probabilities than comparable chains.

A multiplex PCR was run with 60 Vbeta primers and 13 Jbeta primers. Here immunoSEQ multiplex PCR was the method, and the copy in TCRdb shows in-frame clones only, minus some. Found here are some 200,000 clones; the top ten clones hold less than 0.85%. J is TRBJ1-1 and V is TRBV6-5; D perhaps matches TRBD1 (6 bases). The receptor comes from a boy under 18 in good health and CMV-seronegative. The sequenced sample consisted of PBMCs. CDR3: CASSSQGTITEAFF. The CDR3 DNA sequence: TGTGCCAGCAGCTCCCAGGGGACCATCACTGAAGCTTTCTTT.